A selection of T cell receptor beta chains follows, all from one sample in a study of identical twins. In TCRdb, the 5' RACE reads were re-called with MiXCR into one record per CDR3 protein. The table shows around 570,000 distinct CDR3 sequences, with 9.6% occurring only once. In addition, the sample was reused for a study of yellow fever vaccine responses in identical twins.

Sequencing input: PBMCs. All receptors derive from a woman aged 18-29 years in good health. The CDR3 runs from the conserved cysteine through the conserved F or W. A D gene is named only where the DNA matches it firmly. Size tells how often a clone was seen (once, few, many) or the class of an expanded clone, and some rows leave it out.

j_call: TRBJ2-7; d_call: NA; v_call: TRBV12-3/TRBV12-4; clone_size: few; cdr3_aa: CASSFRKTYEQYF; cdr3_nt: TGTGCCAGCAGTTTTCGAAAGACCTACGAGCAGTACTTC
j_call: TRBJ2-7; d_call: NA; v_call: TRBV5-1; clone_size: few; cdr3_aa: CASSLAQGSGHEQYF; cdr3_nt: TGCGCCAGCAGCTTGGCCCAGGGAAGCGGTCACGAGCAGTACTTC
j_call: TRBJ2-3; d_call: NA; v_call: TRBV7-9; clone_size: few; cdr3_aa: CASSLLSLSGFDTQYF; cdr3_nt: TGTGCCAGCAGCTTATTAAGTCTGTCAGGGTTTGATACGCAGTATTTT
j_call: TRBJ1-4; d_call: NA; v_call: TRBV12-3/TRBV12-4; clone_size: NA; cdr3_aa: CARKGTNEKLFF; cdr3_nt: TGTGCCCGCAAGGGGACTAATGAAAAACTGTTTTTT
j_call: TRBJ2-7; d_call: TRBD2; v_call: TRBV7-9; clone_size: NA; cdr3_aa: CASSSFRLAGGYEQYF; cdr3_nt: TGTGCCAGCAGCTCTTTTCGCCTAGCGGGGGGCTACGAGCAGTACTTC
j_call: TRBJ2-3; d_call: TRBD2; v_call: TRBV28; clone_size: NA; cdr3_aa: CASSGEGRADTQYF; cdr3_nt: TGTGCCAGCAGTGGGGAGGGCCGCGCAGATACGCAGTATTTT
j_call: TRBJ2-5; d_call: NA; v_call: TRBV6-1; clone_size: many; cdr3_aa: CASSQHGDAGETQYF; cdr3_nt: TGTGCCAGCAGTCAGCACGGGGACGCCGGAGAGACCCAGTACTTC
j_call: TRBJ2-1; d_call: NA; v_call: TRBV2; clone_size: NA; cdr3_aa: CASSEGNRPYNEQFF; cdr3_nt: TGTGCCAGCAGTGAAGGGAATCGGCCCTACAATGAGCAGTTCTTC
j_call: TRBJ2-1; d_call: TRBD2; v_call: TRBV4-1; clone_size: many; cdr3_aa: CASSQVAGGFSSYNEQFF; cdr3_nt: TGCGCCAGCAGCCAAGTAGCGGGGGGGTTTAGCTCCTACAATGAGCAGTTCTTC
j_call: TRBJ1-4; d_call: TRBD1; v_call: TRBV2; clone_size: few; cdr3_aa: CASRGQSATNEKLFF; cdr3_nt: TGTGCCAGCAGGGGACAGAGTGCAACTAATGAAAAACTGTTTTTT
j_call: TRBJ2-5; d_call: TRBD1; v_call: TRBV7-9; clone_size: many; cdr3_aa: CASSPGTGGWETQYF; cdr3_nt: TGTGCCAGCAGCCCGGGGACAGGGGGATGGGAGACCCAGTACTTC
j_call: TRBJ2-2; d_call: TRBD1; v_call: TRBV7-9; clone_size: few; cdr3_aa: CASSTTGQGVAGELFF; cdr3_nt: TGTGCCAGCAGCACTACGGGACAGGGCGTCGCCGGGGAGCTGTTTTTT
j_call: TRBJ1-1; d_call: NA; v_call: TRBV5-4; clone_size: NA; cdr3_aa: CASTGSMNTEAFF; cdr3_nt: TGTGCCAGCACCGGGAGCATGAACACTGAAGCTTTCTTT
j_call: TRBJ2-7; d_call: TRBD1; v_call: TRBV5-1; clone_size: few; cdr3_aa: CASSLTGQPFYEQYF; cdr3_nt: TGCGCCAGCAGCCTAACGGGACAGCCTTTCTACGAGCAGTACTTC
j_call: TRBJ1-2; d_call: NA; v_call: TRBV5-1; clone_size: many; cdr3_aa: CASSSAGNPGDGYTF; cdr3_nt: TGCGCCAGCAGCTCGGCCGGGAACCCCGGCGATGGCTACACCTTC
j_call: TRBJ2-5; d_call: TRBD1; v_call: TRBV7-2; clone_size: once; cdr3_aa: CASSTDREWFSETQYF; cdr3_nt: TGTGCCAGCAGCACCGACAGGGAGTGGTTTTCGGAGACCCAGTACTTC
j_call: TRBJ2-3; d_call: TRBD2; v_call: TRBV12-3/TRBV12-4; clone_size: many; cdr3_aa: CASSLVASGYRTDTQYF; cdr3_nt: TGTGCCAGCAGTTTAGTGGCTAGCGGTTATCGCACAGATACGCAGTATTTT
j_call: TRBJ2-3; d_call: NA; v_call: TRBV7-6; clone_size: few; cdr3_aa: CASSPGRVDTQYF; cdr3_nt: TGTGCCAGCAGCCCTGGGAGAGTAGATACGCAGTATTTT
j_call: TRBJ1-5; d_call: NA; v_call: TRBV7-6; clone_size: few; cdr3_aa: CASSLASGSAGDSPQHF; cdr3_nt: TGTGCCAGCAGCTTAGCAAGTGGGTCGGCCGGTGACTCGCCCCAGCATTTT
j_call: TRBJ1-5; d_call: TRBD1; v_call: TRBV5-1; clone_size: many; cdr3_aa: CASSVTGGQPQHF; cdr3_nt: TGCGCCAGCAGCGTGACAGGGGGCCAGCCCCAGCATTTT
j_call: TRBJ2-3; d_call: TRBD2; v_call: TRBV28; clone_size: many; cdr3_aa: CASNGRGRSGGWTDTQYF; cdr3_nt: TGTGCCAGCAATGGGAGGGGGAGAAGCGGGGGATGGACAGATACGCAGTATTTT
j_call: TRBJ1-5; d_call: NA; v_call: TRBV5-1; clone_size: many; cdr3_aa: CASSLDRSNQPQHF; cdr3_nt: TGCGCCAGCAGCTTGGATAGATCAAATCAGCCCCAGCATTTT
j_call: TRBJ1-5; d_call: NA; v_call: TRBV12-3/TRBV12-4; clone_size: NA; cdr3_aa: CASGPNRSNQPQHF; cdr3_nt: TGTGCCAGCGGGCCAAACAGGTCAAATCAGCCCCAGCATTTT
j_call: TRBJ2-1; d_call: TRBD1; v_call: TRBV27; clone_size: NA; cdr3_aa: CASSLYRGDYNEQFF; cdr3_nt: TGTGCCAGCAGTTTGTACAGGGGGGACTACAATGAGCAGTTCTTC
j_call: TRBJ2-7; d_call: TRBD2; v_call: TRBV9; clone_size: NA; cdr3_aa: CASSAGDGRSSYEQYF; cdr3_nt: TGTGCCAGCAGCGCCGGTGACGGGAGGAGCTCCTACGAGCAGTACTTC
j_call: TRBJ2-7; d_call: TRBD2; v_call: TRBV12-3/TRBV12-4; clone_size: many; cdr3_aa: CASSLLAAYEQYF; cdr3_nt: TGTGCCAGCAGTTTACTAGCGGCCTACGAGCAGTACTTC
j_call: TRBJ2-6; d_call: TRBD1; v_call: TRBV7-6; clone_size: few; cdr3_aa: CASSPSTGGYGANVLTF; cdr3_nt: TGTGCCAGCAGCCCCTCTACAGGGGGCTATGGGGCCAACGTCCTGACTTTC
j_call: TRBJ2-7; d_call: NA; v_call: TRBV6-5; clone_size: NA; cdr3_aa: CASSYSGAEGEQYF; cdr3_nt: TGTGCCAGCAGTTACTCGGGTGCGGAGGGCGAGCAGTACTTC
j_call: TRBJ2-7; d_call: NA; v_call: TRBV25-1; clone_size: NA; cdr3_aa: CASSLTRVDSEQYF; cdr3_nt: TGTGCCAGCAGCTTAACACGGGTGGACTCCGAGCAGTACTTC
j_call: TRBJ2-2; d_call: NA; v_call: TRBV9; clone_size: few; cdr3_aa: CASSAQGKAAGELFF; cdr3_nt: TGTGCCAGCAGCGCGCAGGGGAAGGCTGCCGGGGAGCTGTTTTTT
j_call: TRBJ1-6; d_call: TRBD1; v_call: TRBV28; clone_size: few; cdr3_aa: CASTYRAGGNSPLHF; cdr3_nt: TGTGCCAGCACTTATCGGGCAGGGGGTAATTCACCCCTCCACTTT
j_call: TRBJ2-3; d_call: TRBD2; v_call: TRBV5-1; clone_size: NA; cdr3_aa: CASSMGTSGRGTDTQYF; cdr3_nt: TGCGCCAGCAGCATGGGGACTAGCGGGAGAGGAACAGATACGCAGTATTTT
j_call: TRBJ2-6; d_call: NA; v_call: TRBV12-3/TRBV12-4; clone_size: few; cdr3_aa: CASSFYSGSSGANVLTF; cdr3_nt: TGTGCCAGCAGTTTTTATTCCGGGAGCTCTGGGGCCAACGTCCTGACTTTC
j_call: TRBJ2-7; d_call: TRBD1; v_call: TRBV20-1; clone_size: many; cdr3_aa: CSARTGGEIYEQYF; cdr3_nt: TGCAGTGCTCGGACAGGGGGCGAGATTTACGAGCAGTACTTC
j_call: TRBJ2-1; d_call: NA; v_call: TRBV24-1; clone_size: many; cdr3_aa: CATRGQGRNEQFF; cdr3_nt: TGTGCCACTCGCGGGCAGGGTCGCAATGAGCAGTTCTTC
j_call: TRBJ1-4; d_call: NA; v_call: TRBV12-3/TRBV12-4; clone_size: many; cdr3_aa: CASSVTSGKLFF; cdr3_nt: TGTGCCAGCAGTGTAACCAGCGGGAAACTGTTTTTT
j_call: TRBJ2-7; d_call: TRBD2; v_call: TRBV30; clone_size: few; cdr3_aa: CATTGGSYEQYF; cdr3_nt: TGTGCCACCACGGGGGGCTCCTACGAGCAGTACTTC
j_call: TRBJ2-1; d_call: NA; v_call: TRBV3-1; clone_size: few; cdr3_aa: CASSQGVSRVAGYNEQFF; cdr3_nt: TGTGCCAGCAGCCAAGGGGTCTCGCGGGTAGCAGGATACAATGAGCAGTTCTTC
j_call: TRBJ2-5; d_call: NA; v_call: TRBV9; clone_size: NA; cdr3_aa: CASSEGGLETQYF; cdr3_nt: TGTGCCAGCAGTGAGGGGGGGTTGGAGACCCAGTACTTC
j_call: TRBJ1-5; d_call: TRBD1; v_call: TRBV12-3/TRBV12-4; clone_size: NA; cdr3_aa: CASSLLTGGSNQPQHF; cdr3_nt: TGTGCCAGCAGTTTACTGACAGGGGGCAGCAATCAGCCCCAGCATTTT
j_call: TRBJ2-5; d_call: TRBD2; v_call: TRBV25-1; clone_size: NA; cdr3_aa: CASKIGTSGKETQYF; cdr3_nt: TGTGCCAGCAAAATTGGGACTAGCGGGAAAGAGACCCAGTACTTC
j_call: TRBJ2-3; d_call: TRBD2; v_call: TRBV6-5; clone_size: few; cdr3_aa: CASSYSGRETDTLYF; cdr3_nt: TGTGCCAGCAGTTATAGCGGGAGGGAAACAGATACGCTGTATTTT
j_call: TRBJ2-3; d_call: TRBD2; v_call: TRBV12-3/TRBV12-4; clone_size: NA; cdr3_aa: CASRNSGRSDTQYF; cdr3_nt: TGTGCCAGCAGGAATAGCGGGAGATCTGATACGCAGTATTTT
j_call: TRBJ2-1; d_call: NA; v_call: TRBV4-2; clone_size: once; cdr3_aa: CASSQDPLALGDEQFF; cdr3_nt: TGTGCCAGCAGCCAAGACCCCTTAGCCCTTGGAGATGAGCAGTTCTTC